The subject of this entry is one T cell receptor beta chain. No antigen is known for it. This CDR3 has 15 residues. Germline-derived CDR1 and CDR2 are SGHRS and YFSETQ. The V end lost 4 bases, the J end lost 7 bases, and 15 bases lay between the germline ends. The data stem from a study of cytomegalovirus exposure and HLA in healthy donors. PCR primers comprised 60 Vbeta and 13 Jbeta primers. Only in-frame clones appear in the TCRdb table, and some are missing; sequencing was by immunoSEQ multiplex PCR. The listing contains fewer than 100,000 clones. Study-level points and caveats: Several of the most significant clusters appeared, in a later analysis, to be linked to common viral pathogens. Cytomegalovirus association was assigned to 150 to 200 TCR beta chains. Serostatus for CMV was the only available immune exposure information.

This TCR was sampled from a woman aged 60-70 years in good health and CMV-seronegative. The sample was PBMCs. This chain links TRBV5-1 with TRBJ1-6; tentative D call: TRBD1 (5 bases). CDR3 DNA sequence: TGCGCCAGCAGCGACCAGGGCATCCCCAATTCACCCCTCCACTTT. Its protein product is CASSDQGIPNSPLHF.